This TCR beta chain was captured by sequencing in a study of OX40 agonist ivuxolimab in advanced cancers. With 1 base clipped from V and 1 base from J, the junction kept 9 bases outside the gene matches. This CDR3 has 18 amino acids. From germline, CDR1 is LGHNA and CDR2 YNFKEQ. This clone appeared once. Blood draws occurred at baseline, cycle 4 day 1, and cycle 7 day 1. Using immunoSEQ multiplex PCR, the repertoire was profiled, and TCRdb retains in-frame clones only, with some absent. In the table there are tens of thousands of clones, 85% to 90% of which are singletons. This chain uses TRBV4-2 with TRBJ2-7, with TRBD2 matching 11 bases. This receptor was identified in an adult with an advanced solid tumor such as melanoma, head and neck, liver or kidney cancer. The material sequenced was CD4+ or CD8+ T cells sorted from blood, taken in a trial of the OX40 agonist ivuxolimab. The CDR3, as DNA: TGTGCCAGCAGCCAAGCCCTAGCGGGGGGTGATATTTCCTACGAGCAGTACTTC. The encoded protein is CASSQALAGGDISYEQYF.